The T cell receptor (beta chain) described here comes from a study of OX40 agonist ivuxolimab in advanced cancers. Study background: The patients got ivuxolimab, which is an agonistic anti-OX40 (CD134) antibody. The group had a mean age of roughly 65 years, ranged from 23 to 79, and was roughly 80% male. Around 40% of patients had received prior checkpoint inhibitor therapy.

This clone was recorded once. The CDR3 is 16 residues long. Germline CDR1 and CDR2: LNHDA and SQIVND (reference sequence). Trimming took off 2 bases at V and 2 bases at J, with 15 bases between the two ends. Sequencing used immunoSEQ multiplex PCR; TCRdb keeps in-frame clones, though not all of them. The repertoire holds about 62,000 clones, about 92% seen once, with approximately 0.62% in the top ten. The sample was CD4+ or CD8+ T cells sorted from blood, taken in a trial of the OX40 agonist ivuxolimab. This clonotype was obtained from an adult with an advanced solid tumor such as melanoma, head and neck, liver or kidney cancer. This chain joins TRBV19 and TRBJ1-2; D ambiguous. The CDR3 bases are TGTGCCAGTAGTATATTCGTCGAGGTCGGGAACTATGGCTACACCTTC. Translation: CASSIFVEVGNYGYTF.